This record concerns one T cell receptor (beta chain) sequence. Its target is not known. TCRdb's table, derived via immunoSEQ multiplex PCR, lists solely in-frame clones and lacks some. The data hold roughly 80,000 clones, with approximately 82% observed a single time. This entry comes from a study of radiation and T cells in renal cell carcinoma. Broader study findings: Top tumor clonotypes rose in blood 2 weeks post-radiation, then contracted.

Time point in this sample: blood 4 weeks post-SBRT, at nephrectomy. The treatment: 15 Gy SBRT to primary tumor, nephrectomy 4 weeks later. Nephrectomy followed 15 Gy stereotactic body radiation by 4 weeks. Serial blood draws occurred at baseline and 2 and 4 weeks post-SBRT. This renal cell carcinoma was of the clear cell type. The V gene end was trimmed by 2 bases and the J gene end by 3 bases; junction bases not matched to a gene: 1. CDR3 length: 15 residues. Germline CDR1 is KGHSH and CDR2 is LQKENI. The V gene is TRBV18, the J gene TRBJ2-2; the match to TRBD2 covers 9 bases. The material was blood, obtained from a patient whose treatment included radiotherapy and nephrectomy. The receptor was derived from a woman in her fifties or sixties with renal cell carcinoma. The chain's CDR3 is CASSPSSGDTGELFF. The CDR3 nucleotides read TGTGCCAGCTCACCATCTAGCGGGGACACCGGGGAGCTGTTTTTT.